This T cell receptor (beta chain) is from a study of T cells in Graves' hyperthyroidism and ophthalmopathy. Study observations and caveats: Most thyroid clonotypes with frequency above 0.001 were detected in blood. Separation of ophthalmopathy from stable hyperthyroidism was achieved by a 13 V-J model.

Deletions cut 2 bases from V and 4 bases from J, with 5 bases between. This CDR3 has 12 amino acids. Germline V gene lookup returns CDR1 MNHEY and CDR2 SVGEGT. This clonotype occurred many times. Its antigen is not identified. The source material, RNA transcripts, was used to amplify TCR beta CDR3 regions. TCR CDR3 underwent first-round RT-PCR with the HTBI primer set. TCRdb reprocessed the multiplex PCR reads with MiXCR, giving one entry per CDR3 protein. The sample carries 500,000 to 650,000 distinct CDR3 sequences, 40% to 55% recorded once. The J gene is TRBJ1-2, the V gene TRBV6-2 or TRBV6-3; D unclear. Sequenced input: peripheral blood or thyroid tissue (not recorded which). This receptor was identified in an adult woman with Graves' disease, either hyperthyroidism or ophthalmopathy (not recorded which). The CDR3 DNA is TGTGCCAGCAGTTACAACCGCTATGGCTACACCTTC. Translation: CASSYNRYGYTF.